What follows describes a single TCR beta chain. Antigen: not known. V lost 6 bases and J lost 3, with 18 bases in between. This CDR3 has 15 amino acids. Germline CDR1 MNHEY, CDR2 SMNVEV (reference sequence). This specimen belongs to a study of identical twins. Notes on the study in general: The same donors were not followed; conclusions instead depended on cross-sectional statistical analysis. Within cord blood, abundant beta clonotypes carried fewer insertions, but memory repertoires showed no such trend.

TCRdb reprocessed the 5' RACE reads with MiXCR, giving one entry per CDR3 protein. The sample has 700,000 to 950,000 distinct CDR3 sequences; roughly an eighth are singletons. The data were also submitted as part of a second study, on yellow fever vaccine responses in identical twins. From that study: Twins reportedly mounted vaccine T cell responses that seemed partly convergent, partly personalized.

This TCR derives from a woman between 18 and 30 years old in good health. V is TRBV27 and J is TRBJ2-7, with a possible D match to TRBD2 (6 bases). Sequenced sample: PBMCs. CDR3 coding DNA: TGTGCCAGCAGAAAAATGGGGACTGAGAGCTACGAGCAGTACTTC. Amino acid sequence: CASRKMGTESYEQYF.